This TCR beta chain was sequenced during a study of T cell responses to AZD1222 COVID-19 vaccine. As concerns this clone: Its antigen is not identified.

General study points: Donors were largely white British and mainly female; clonal diversity was possibly underestimated.

Profiling relied on immunoSEQ multiplex PCR, and the TCRdb table lists in-frame clones only, not all of them. The sample yields some 190,000 clones, around 92% seen once. Looked up from germline, CDR1 is SGHNT and CDR2 is YENEEA. V was cut by 0 bases and J by 7 bases, with 13 bases left in between. CDR3 length: 15 amino acids. Sequencing used peripheral blood, obtained on day 0 of AZD1222 vaccination. This TCR was sampled from an adult in good health. The gene calls are TRBV11-3 and TRBJ2-1; D might be TRBD1 or TRBD2, each matching 6 bases. CDR3 in amino acids: CASSLDWGAMNEQFF. The CDR3 DNA reads as TGTGCCAGCAGCTTAGACTGGGGGGCTATGAATGAGCAGTTCTTC.